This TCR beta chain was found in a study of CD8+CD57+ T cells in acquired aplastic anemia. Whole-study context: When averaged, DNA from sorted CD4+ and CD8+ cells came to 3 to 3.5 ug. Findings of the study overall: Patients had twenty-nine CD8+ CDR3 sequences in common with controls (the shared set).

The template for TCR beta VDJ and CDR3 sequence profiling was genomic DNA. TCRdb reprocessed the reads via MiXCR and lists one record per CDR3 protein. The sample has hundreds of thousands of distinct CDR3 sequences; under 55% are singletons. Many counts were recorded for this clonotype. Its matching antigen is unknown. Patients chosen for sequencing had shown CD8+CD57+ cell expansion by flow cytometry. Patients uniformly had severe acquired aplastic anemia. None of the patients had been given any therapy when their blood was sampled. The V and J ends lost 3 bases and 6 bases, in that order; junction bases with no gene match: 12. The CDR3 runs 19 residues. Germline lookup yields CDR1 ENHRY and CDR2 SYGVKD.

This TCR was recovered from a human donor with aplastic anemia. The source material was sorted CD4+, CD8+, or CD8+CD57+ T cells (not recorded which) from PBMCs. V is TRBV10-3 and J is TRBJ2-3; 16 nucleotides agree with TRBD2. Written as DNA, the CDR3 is TGTGCCATCAGTGAAACACAATCGGGACTAGCGGGGGGGCTGGATACGCAGTATTTT. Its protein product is CAISETQSGLAGGLDTQYF.